This is a list of T cell receptor beta chains from one sample in a study of blood T cell repertoires in COVID-19. Sequencing was performed with immunoSEQ multiplex PCR; in TCRdb, only in-frame clones are kept and a portion is missing. Of some 100,000 clones listed, about 91% are singletons. Source material: peripheral blood. These receptors originate from a woman between 70 and 85 years old with acute or convalescent COVID-19. Each CDR3 is given with its conserved first and last residue. The D gene is left open where the match is weak. Only some rows state a clone size, as once, few, many or a class for expanded clones.

TRBD2,once,TRBJ2-7,14,TRBV27,CASSTIAGGPEQYF,TGTGCCAGCTCAACCATAGCGGGAGGGCCCGAGCAGTACTTC
TRBD1,NA,TRBJ1-2,13,TRBV28,CASRETGPSGYTF,TGTGCCAGCAGGGAGACAGGGCCAAGTGGCTACACCTTC
NA,NA,TRBJ1-6,17,TRBV7-2,CASSDNRARGVNSPLHF,TGTGCCAGCAGCGATAACAGGGCCCGGGGGGTAAATTCACCCCTCCACTTT
NA,NA,TRBJ2-7,15,TRBV18,CASSPKDGARGEQYF,TGTGCCAGCTCACCAAAGGACGGGGCTCGGGGGGAGCAGTACTTC
TRBD1,NA,TRBJ1-4,14,TRBV19,CASTRDSFSEKLFF,TGTGCCAGTACTAGGGACAGCTTCAGTGAAAAACTGTTTTTT
NA,NA,TRBJ2-6,14,TRBV6-5,CASIGGSGANVLTF,TGTGCCAGCATTGGAGGCTCTGGGGCCAACGTCCTGACTTTC
NA,NA,TRBJ1-1,16,TRBV28,CASSSPLTGMNTEAFF,TGTGCCAGCAGTTCCCCTTTAACAGGGATGAACACTGAAGCTTTCTTT
NA,NA,TRBJ2-3,17,TRBV27,CASSFIPGVLGADTQYF,TGTGCCAGCAGTTTCATTCCCGGGGTCCTTGGAGCAGATACGCAGTATTTT
TRBD1,NA,TRBJ1-3,15,TRBV29-1,CSVRDSKDSGNTIYF,TGCAGCGTCCGGGACAGCAAAGACTCTGGAAACACCATATATTTT
TRBD1,once,TRBJ2-2,16,TRBV3-1/TRBV3-2,CASSHPGTGTTGELFF,TGTGCCAGCAGCCATCCGGGGACAGGGACCACCGGGGAGCTGTTTTTT
TRBD1,NA,TRBJ1-2,14,TRBV5-1,CASSPGQEIYGYTF,TGCGCCAGCAGCCCGGGACAGGAGATCTATGGCTACACCTTC
NA,NA,TRBJ1-2,11,TRBV6-5,CASSSNYGYTF,TGTGCCAGCAGTTCAAACTATGGCTACACCTTC
TRBD1,NA,TRBJ1-3,15,TRBV9,CASSLMGQSGNTIYF,TGTGCCAGCAGCCTCATGGGACAGTCTGGAAACACCATATATTTT
NA,few,TRBJ1-6,15,TRBV5-1,CASSTTANYNSPLHF,TGCGCCAGCAGCACGACAGCGAACTATAATTCACCCCTCCACTTT
NA,NA,TRBJ2-7,13,TRBV19,CASSQDRAYEQYF,TGTGCCAGTAGTCAAGACAGAGCCTACGAGCAGTACTTC
NA,NA,TRBJ2-1,13,TRBV4-1,CASSQDGQGGQFF,TGCGCCAGCAGCCAAGATGGTCAGGGAGGGCAGTTCTTC
NA,NA,TRBJ1-1,15,TRBV5-1,CASSLGLAGETEAFF,TGCGCCAGCAGCTTGGGCCTAGCGGGGGAGACTGAAGCTTTCTTT
TRBD1,once,TRBJ1-2,14,TRBV3-1/TRBV3-2,CASSPHDRVYGYTF,TGTGCCAGCAGCCCCCACGACAGGGTCTATGGCTACACCTTC
TRBD1,NA,TRBJ2-3,16,TRBV4-1,CASSRHGTGGTDTQYF,TGCGCCAGCAGCCGTCACGGGACAGGGGGCACAGATACGCAGTATTTT
NA,NA,TRBJ1-5,15,TRBV27,CASRSARGTDQPQHF,TGTGCCAGCAGATCTGCCAGGGGAACGGATCAGCCCCAGCATTTT
NA,NA,TRBJ2-7,14,TRBV9,CASSVGSSSYEQYF,TGTGCCAGCAGCGTAGGTAGTTCCTCCTACGAGCAGTACTTC
TRBD1,NA,TRBJ2-7,12,TRBV5-1,CASSRTGDEQYF,TGCGCCAGCAGCCGGACAGGGGACGAGCAGTACTTC
NA,NA,TRBJ1-1,15,TRBV5-4,CASSRQTEAYTEAFF,TGTGCCAGCAGCCGACAAACAGAAGCATACACTGAAGCTTTCTTT
TRBD1,NA,TRBJ2-2,17,TRBV3-1/TRBV3-2,CASSQEDGWTGTGELFF,TGTGCCAGCAGCCAAGAAGACGGTTGGACAGGGACCGGGGAGCTGTTTTTT
NA,NA,TRBJ2-7,13,TRBV27,CASTDRLGYEQYF,TGTGCCAGTACAGACAGGTTAGGGTACGAGCAGTACTTC
TRBD1,NA,TRBJ2-7,15,TRBV9,CASSVRGQGPYEQYF,TGTGCCAGCAGCGTCCGGGGACAGGGGCCCTACGAGCAGTACTTC
NA,NA,TRBJ1-5,15,TRBV4-2,CASSIRDKDNQPQHF,TGTGCCAGCAGCATCCGGGACAAAGACAATCAGCCCCAGCATTTT
TRBD2,NA,TRBJ2-5,16,TRBV10-3,CAISEGTGLAGETQYF,TGTGCCATCAGTGAGGGGACCGGACTAGCGGGGGAGACCCAGTACTTC
NA,NA,TRBJ1-3,14,TRBV19,CASTAPGTGNTIYF,TGTGCCAGTACCGCGCCGGGGACTGGAAACACCATATATTTT
TRBD1,once,TRBJ1-1,15,TRBV5-6,CASSSRTGSNTEAFF,TGTGCCAGCAGCTCGAGGACAGGATCGAACACTGAAGCTTTCTTT
TRBD1,NA,TRBJ1-1,16,TRBV11-1,CASSASGQGFTTEAFF,TGTGCCAGCAGTGCATCTGGACAGGGGTTCACTACTGAAGCTTTCTTT
NA,NA,TRBJ2-7,13,TRBV20-1,CSASFQGGYEQYF,TGCAGTGCTAGTTTCCAGGGGGGATACGAGCAGTACTTC
TRBD1,NA,TRBJ1-1,14,TRBV10-3,CAISDRDGGGEAFF,TGTGCCATCAGTGATCGTGATGGAGGGGGCGAAGCTTTCTTT
TRBD2,NA,TRBJ2-1,16,TRBV3-1/TRBV3-2,CASSQNGRLSYNEQFF,TGTGCCAGCAGCCAAAACGGGAGGCTCTCCTACAATGAGCAGTTCTTC
NA,NA,TRBJ2-2,13,TRBV29-1,CSVKALNTGELFF,TGCAGCGTTAAAGCACTGAACACCGGGGAGCTGTTTTTT
TRBD2,NA,TRBJ2-3,17,TRBV19,CASSLRLAGGRADTQYF,TGTGCCAGTAGTCTTCGTCTAGCGGGGGGACGAGCAGATACGCAGTATTTT
TRBD1,NA,TRBJ2-7,15,TRBV28,CASSPTGFRLYEQYF,TGTGCCAGCAGTCCGACAGGGTTTAGATTGTACGAGCAGTACTTC
NA,NA,TRBJ2-1,15,TRBV11-2,CASSLEGASSSEQFF,TGTGCCAGCAGCTTAGAGGGTGCTAGTTCTAGTGAGCAGTTCTTC
TRBD1,NA,TRBJ1-2,14,TRBV5-1,CASSRGQGSYGYTF,TGCGCCAGCAGCCGTGGACAGGGTTCGTATGGCTACACCTTC